The entry below gives a single TCR beta chain sequence along with its context. CDR1 and CDR2 from the germline V gene are SNHLY and FYNNEI. The V end lost 6 bases, the J end lost 0 bases, and 6 bases lay between the germline ends. The CDR3 runs to 12 residues. This sample was taken from a study of T cell changes during pregnancy in multiple sclerosis. The assay was immunoSEQ multiplex PCR, and TCRdb's table has in-frame clones only and misses some. The sample holds approximately 97,000 clones; 91% are singletons and the top ten take more than 1.5%. This TCR was recovered from a female donor in good health, enrolled as a control in a pregnancy study. This specimen was peripheral blood, taken after pregnancy. The chain joins TRBV2 to TRBJ2-7; D may be TRBD2 (6 bases). CDR3 bases: TGTGCCAGCAGGCGGGACTCCTACGAGCAGTACTTC. Amino acids: CASRRDSYEQYF.